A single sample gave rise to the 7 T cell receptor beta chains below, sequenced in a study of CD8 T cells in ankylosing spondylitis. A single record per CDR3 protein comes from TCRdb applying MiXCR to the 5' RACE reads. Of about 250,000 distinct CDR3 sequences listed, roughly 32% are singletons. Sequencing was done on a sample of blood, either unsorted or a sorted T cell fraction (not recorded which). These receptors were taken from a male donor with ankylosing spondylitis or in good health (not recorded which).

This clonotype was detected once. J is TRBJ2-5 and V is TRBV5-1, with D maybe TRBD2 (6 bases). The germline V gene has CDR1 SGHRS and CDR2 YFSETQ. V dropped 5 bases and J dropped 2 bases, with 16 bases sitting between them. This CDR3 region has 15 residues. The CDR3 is CASSKGAGRQETQYF. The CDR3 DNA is TGCGCCAGCAGTAAAGGGGCAGGGAGGCAAGAGACCCAGTACTTC.

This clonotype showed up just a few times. The DNA of the CDR3 is TGTGCCAGCAGCTTGGGATCTTTTAGCTCCTACAATGAGCAGTTCTTC. It codes for CASSLGSFSSYNEQFF. The chain carries TRBV7-9 and TRBJ2-1; no firm D call. V lost 3 bases to trimming and J lost 0 bases, with 12 bases between them. The germline V gene encodes CDR1 SEHNR and CDR2 FQNEAQ (reference sequence). This CDR3 is built from 16 residues. Drawing the rest from reference TRBV7-9 and TRBJ2-1, the complete variable domain is DTGVSQNPRHKITKRGQNVTFRCDPISEHNRLYWYRQTLGQGPEFLTYFQNEAQLEKSRLLSDRFSAERPKGSFSTLEIQRTEQGDSAMYLCASSLGSFSSYNEQFFGPGTRLTVL.

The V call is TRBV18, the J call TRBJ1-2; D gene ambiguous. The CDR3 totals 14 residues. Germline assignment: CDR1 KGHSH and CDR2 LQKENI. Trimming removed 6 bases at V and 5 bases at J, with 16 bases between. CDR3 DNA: TGTGCCAGCTCCCCCGCGGGTTTCGGGTATGGCTACACCTTC. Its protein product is CASSPAGFGYGYTF.

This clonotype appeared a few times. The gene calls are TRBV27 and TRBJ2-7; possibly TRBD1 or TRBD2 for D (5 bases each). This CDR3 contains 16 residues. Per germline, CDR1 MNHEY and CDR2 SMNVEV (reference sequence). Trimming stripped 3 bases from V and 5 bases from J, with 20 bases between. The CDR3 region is CASSFSRSGAADEQYF. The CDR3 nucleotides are TGTGCCAGCAGTTTCTCCCGATCCGGGGCCGCCGACGAGCAGTACTTC.

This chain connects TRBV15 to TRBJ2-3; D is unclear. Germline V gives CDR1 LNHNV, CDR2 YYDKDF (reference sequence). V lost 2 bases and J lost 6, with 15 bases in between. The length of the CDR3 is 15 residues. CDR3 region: CATSRSRSQRDTQYF. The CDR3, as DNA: TGTGCCACCAGCAGATCCAGAAGCCAGAGGGATACGCAGTATTTT. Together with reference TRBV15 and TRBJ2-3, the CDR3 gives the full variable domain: DAMVIQNPRYQVTQFGKPVTLSCSQTLNHNVMYWYQQKSSQAPKLLFHYYDKDFNNEADTPDNFQSRRPNTSFCFLDIRSPGLGDTAMYLCATSRSRSQRDTQYFGPGTRLTVL.

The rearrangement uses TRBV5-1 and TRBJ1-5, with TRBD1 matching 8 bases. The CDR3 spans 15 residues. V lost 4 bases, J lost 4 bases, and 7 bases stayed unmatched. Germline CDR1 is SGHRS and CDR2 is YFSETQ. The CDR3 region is CASSRTGIRNQPQHF. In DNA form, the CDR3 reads TGCGCCAGCAGCCGGACAGGGATTAGGAATCAGCCCCAGCATTTT.

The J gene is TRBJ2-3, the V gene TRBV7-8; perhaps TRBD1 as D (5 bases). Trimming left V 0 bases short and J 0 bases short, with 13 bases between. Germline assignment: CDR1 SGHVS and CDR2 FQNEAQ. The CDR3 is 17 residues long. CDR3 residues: CASSLARDPISTDTQYF. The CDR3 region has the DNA TGTGCCAGCAGCTTAGCCAGGGATCCCATTAGCACAGATACGCAGTATTTT. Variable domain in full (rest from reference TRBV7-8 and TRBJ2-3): GAGVSQSPRYKVAKRGQDVALRCDPISGHVSLFWYQQALGQGPEFLTYFQNEAQLDKSGLPSDRFFAERPEGSVSTLKIQRTQQEDSAVYLCASSLARDPISTDTQYFGPGTRLTVL.